A single sample gave rise to the 21 T cell receptor beta chains below, sequenced in a study of response to subunit inactivated influenza vaccine. TCRdb re-derived calls from the RT-PCR reads in MiXCR, one entry per CDR3 protein. Among some 500,000 distinct CDR3 sequences listed, around 25% were seen once. Sequencing used CD4+ T cells sorted from PBMCs, obtained less than 6 days after vaccination. The receptor set was obtained from a middle-aged man who received an inactivated influenza vaccine.

The J gene is TRBJ2-2, the V gene TRBV5-1; TRBD2 agrees at 11 bases. The V segment lost 4 bases and the J segment 5 bases; nucleotides outside the gene matches: 7. This CDR3 has 16 amino acids. Germline CDR1 and CDR2: SGHRS and YFSETQ. The CDR3 reads CASSPLSGGGTGELFF. The CDR3 DNA reads TGCGCCAGCAGCCCCCTTAGCGGGGGGGGGACCGGGGAGCTGTTTTTT. Combining the CDR3 with reference TRBV5-1 and TRBJ2-2 gives the whole variable domain KAGVTQTPRYLIKTRGQQVTLSCSPISGHRSVSWYQQTPGQGLQFLFEYFSETQRNKGNFPGRFSGRQFSNSRSEMNVSTLELGDSALYLCASSPLSGGGTGELFFGEGSRLTVL.

The chain has TRBV10-2 and TRBJ2-7; D is unresolved. Germline loops: CDR1 WSHSY, CDR2 SAAADI. V shed 3 bases and J shed 5 bases, with 8 bases lying between them. The CDR3 is made up of 12 amino acids. As DNA, the CDR3 is TGCGCCAGCAGTGACCTCGTGGACGAGCAGTACTTC. Protein product: CASSDLVDEQYF.

The chain combines TRBV24-1 with TRBJ1-5; D remains unclear. This CDR3 has 14 residues. The germline V gene encodes CDR1 KGHDR and CDR2 SFDVKD. V was trimmed by 3 bases and J by 2 bases, leaving 7 bases between them. The CDR3 DNA is TGTGCCACCAGTGATGTCAAGGGCAATCAGCCCCAGCATTTT. It encodes CATSDVKGNQPQHF.

The V call is TRBV4-3, the J call TRBJ2-5; 7 bases agree with TRBD1. The trim removed 0 bases at V and 2 bases at J, leaving 6 bases unmatched. Germline CDR1 is LGHNA and CDR2 is YSLEER. The CDR3 sequence is 16 residues long. DNA of the CDR3: TGCGCCAGCAGCCAAGATACGTCACAGGGGCAAGAGACCCAGTACTTC. It yields the protein CASSQDTSQGQETQYF.

The V and J genes are TRBV10-2 and TRBJ2-2, with a weak D call TRBD1 (6 bases). Per germline, CDR1 WSHSY and CDR2 SAAADI. Trimming took off 6 bases at V and 2 bases at J, with 10 bases between the two ends. The CDR3 runs 14 residues. The CDR3 DNA sequence: TGCGCCAGCAGAGAGACAGGAAACACCGGGGAGCTGTTTTTT. It yields the protein CASRETGNTGELFF.

This rearrangement joins TRBV24-1 to TRBJ2-7; the D call may be TRBD1 or TRBD2 (5 bases each). The CDR3 runs to 15 residues. CDR1 is KGHDR, CDR2 SFDVKD, per germline. Trimming removed 4 bases at V and 0 bases at J, with 12 bases between. CDR3 nucleotide sequence: TGTGCCACCAGTGACGGACGGGGCCACTCCTACGAGCAGTACTTC. Translated: CATSDGRGHSYEQYF.

This CDR3 reads CSARGLLAGGYETQYF. CDR3 coding DNA: TGCAGTGCTAGAGGGCTGCTAGCGGGAGGGTATGAGACCCAGTACTTC. The chain recombines TRBV20-1 with TRBJ2-5; TRBD2 matches 12 bases. There are 16 residues in the CDR3. Germline V CDR1 and CDR2: DFQATT, SNEGSKA (reference sequence). V shed 1 base and J 5 bases; nucleotides not matched to a gene: 8.

J is TRBJ2-3 and V is TRBV2, with TRBD1 matching 7 bases. The CDR3 is made up of 12 amino acids. The germline V gene encodes CDR1 SNHLY and CDR2 FYNNEI. The CDR3 DNA sequence: TGTGCAGGGACAGCGCGGCCAGATACGCAGTATTTT. Its protein is CAGTARPDTQYF.

The chain is built from TRBV29-1 and TRBJ1-1; TRBD1 might be the D (6 bases). Per germline, CDR1 SQVTM and CDR2 ANQGSEA. Trimming left V 5 bases short and J 1 base short, with 14 bases between. This CDR3 is 14 amino acids long. Here the CDR3 DNA reads TGCAGCGTTTCCGGGGGCGGATCGAACACTGAAGCTTTCTTT. It specifies CSVSGGGSNTEAFF.

This clonotype was observed a few times. The chain links TRBV29-1 to TRBJ2-2; 10 bases match TRBD1. The CDR3 is 16 residues long. Germline V gives CDR1 SQVTM, CDR2 ANQGSEA. Trimming at V came to 0 bases and at J to 1 base, leaving 2 bases not matched to a gene. CDR3 residues: CSVEDRDRGNTGELFF. As DNA, the CDR3 is TGCAGCGTTGAAGACCGGGACAGGGGGAACACCGGGGAGCTGTTTTTT.

This clonotype was seen a few times. DNA of the CDR3: TGCGCCAGCAGCTATTACTCGACCCCGGGACAGGGAAGCACCGGGGAGCTGTTTTTT. Translated, it gives CASSYYSTPGQGSTGELFF. This chain uses TRBV5-1 with TRBJ2-2; TRBD1 matches at 9 bases. The CDR3 runs to 19 residues. Looked up from germline, CDR1 is SGHRS and CDR2 is YFSETQ. Trimming removed 3 bases from V and 4 bases from J; junction bases left unmatched: 16.

The chain couples TRBV20-1 to TRBJ2-1; no firm D call. Germline values: CDR1 DFQATT, CDR2 SNEGSKA (reference sequence). The CDR3 contains 13 residues. Trimming left V 5 bases short and J 3 bases short, with 11 bases between. This CDR3 reads CSADTVGYNEQFF. The CDR3 region has the DNA TGCAGTGCTGACACGGTAGGCTACAATGAGCAGTTCTTC.

The chain employs TRBV29-1 and TRBJ2-7; 7 nucleotides agree with TRBD1. The CDR3 covers 14 residues. V lost 1 base and J lost 4; bases outside the gene matches: 7. Germline loops: CDR1 SQVTM, CDR2 ANQGSEA. The CDR3 protein is CSVEGQGDLYEQYF. The CDR3 region has the DNA TGCAGCGTTGAAGGACAGGGTGACTTATACGAGCAGTACTTC.

The sample holds many counts of this clonotype. The rearrangement links TRBV10-3 to TRBJ2-5, with TRBD2 matching 8 bases. Trimming removed 6 bases from V and 0 bases from J; junction bases left unmatched: 3. The CDR3 contains 14 residues. The germline V gene encodes CDR1 ENHRY and CDR2 SYGVKD. This CDR3 is CAISREGNQETQYF. For the CDR3, the DNA is TGTGCCATCAGCCGGGAGGGAAACCAAGAGACCCAGTACTTC.

This chain uses TRBV20-1 with TRBJ2-7, with 10 bases aligning to TRBD2. Germline V lookup: CDR1 DFQATT, CDR2 SNEGSKA (reference sequence). V trimming: 3 bases; J trimming: 3 bases; junction bases outside the gene matches: 8. CDR3 length equals 15 residues. The CDR3 coding sequence is TGCAGTGCTAGGGACCCTAGCGGGAGAAACTACGAGCAGTACTTC. Its protein is CSARDPSGRNYEQYF.

Ten or more counts support this clonotype. The chain combines TRBV6-1 with TRBJ2-1; 7 bases map to TRBD1. The CDR3 has 16 amino acids. The germline V gene encodes CDR1 MNHNS and CDR2 SASEGT. J lost 0 bases, V lost 5 bases, and 7 bases had no gene match. The CDR3 loop is CASSMNRGRSYNEQFF. The CDR3, as DNA: TGTGCCAGCAGTATGAACAGGGGACGCTCCTACAATGAGCAGTTCTTC.

This clonotype turned up a few times. CDR3 in DNA: TGCAGTGCTAGAGGGGACGTGCCGGCCACAGATACGCAGTATTTT. Amino acids: CSARGDVPATDTQYF. The chain employs TRBV20-1 and TRBJ2-3, with D perhaps being TRBD1 or TRBD2 (5 bases each). The CDR3 loop spans 15 amino acids. CDR1 DFQATT and CDR2 SNEGSKA come from the germline V gene (reference sequence). V lost 1 base and J 2 bases, leaving 13 bases between the germline ends.

This chain links TRBV6-1 with TRBJ1-5; D perhaps matches TRBD1 (6 bases). The germline gives CDR1 MNHNS, CDR2 SASEGT. Trimming stripped 6 bases from V and 4 bases from J, with 19 bases between. The CDR3 loop spans 16 amino acids. The chain's CDR3 is CASSAILGQRNQPQHF. The CDR3 region has the DNA TGTGCCAGCAGCGCTATTTTGGGACAACGTAATCAGCCCCAGCATTTT.

This chain's CDR3 is CASSSALGAGGPETQYF. The CDR3 DNA reads as TGTGCCAGCAGTTCAGCCCTAGGTGCGGGGGGGCCGGAGACCCAGTACTTC. This chain connects TRBV12-3 or TRBV12-4 to TRBJ2-5; 9 bases are a match to TRBD2. The length of the CDR3 is 17 residues. Trimming removed 4 bases from V and 5 bases from J; junction bases left unmatched: 14.

This chain links TRBV7-8 with TRBJ2-5; TRBD2 aligns across 7 bases. V lost 5 bases to trimming and J lost 5 bases; unmatched junction nucleotides: 17. The CDR3 contains 17 residues. Germline CDR1 and CDR2: SGHVS and FQNEAQ. In DNA, the CDR3 is TGTGCCAGCAGCCTATTGACCGGGACTAACTTCGGCGAGACCCAGTACTTC. Amino acids: CASSLLTGTNFGETQYF.

This clonotype was recorded many times. The chain recombines TRBV7-2 with TRBJ2-7, with 7 bases lining up with TRBD2. The trim removed 2 bases at V and 7 bases at J, leaving 5 bases unmatched. Looked up from germline, CDR1 is SGHTA and CDR2 is FQGNSA. This CDR3 has 13 amino acids. The CDR3: CASSLLQREEQYF. CDR3 bases: TGTGCCAGCAGCTTACTTCAGCGGGAAGAGCAGTACTTC.